This TCR beta chain is drawn from a study of cytomegalovirus exposure and HLA in healthy donors. This clone was seen a handful of times. V was pared by 1 base and J by 1 base, with 10 bases between. The CDR3 has 15 residues. Germline V gives CDR1 SNHLY, CDR2 FYNNEI. Researchers ran the PCR with 60 Vbeta and 13 Jbeta primers. Here immunoSEQ multiplex PCR was the method, and the copy in TCRdb shows in-frame clones only, minus some. The sample comprises 160,000 or so clones, about 77% of which are singletons, and roughly 9.7% rests with the top ten. Material: PBMCs. The chain carries TRBV2 and TRBJ1-1, with D perhaps TRBD1 (6 bases). The TCR sequence derives from a man between 18 and 29 years old in good health and CMV-seropositive. CDR3 protein: CASSEDRVGNTEAFF. The DNA for the CDR3 is TGTGCCAGCAGTGAAGACAGGGTCGGGAACACTGAAGCTTTCTTT.